The following is a TCR beta chain sequence with its context. Germline V CDR1 and CDR2: LGHNA, YSLEER. Trimming stripped 2 bases from V and 4 bases from J, with 11 bases between. The CDR3 has 14 amino acids. The treatment was: about 20 received Ad26.COV2.S at low or high dose, single or two shots; about five received placebo; per-sample allocation not given. Sampling was performed 63 days after the first vaccine or placebo injection. Vaccination employed an Ad26 vector expressing the Wuhan-strain SARS-CoV-2 spike. The sample comes from a study of Ad26.COV2.S vaccination and SARS-CoV-2 variants. This table comes from immunoSEQ multiplex PCR, and its TCRdb copy is limited to in-frame clones, with some not included. The profile shows hundreds of thousands of clones, roughly nine tenths of them singletons.

The sequence was obtained from a person between 18 and 65 years old who received the Ad26.COV2.S COVID-19 vaccine or a placebo. The V call is TRBV4-3, the J call TRBJ1-1; no clear D. Sample: peripheral blood, taken in a trial of Ad26.COV2.S vaccine versus placebo. CDR3 bases: TGCGCCAGCAGCCAAAACTCTTTGGGCACTGAAGCTTTCTTT. This encodes CASSQNSLGTEAFF.